This passage covers 24 T cell receptor beta chains from one sample sequenced in a study of blood T cell repertoires in COVID-19. Produced via immunoSEQ multiplex PCR; TCRdb's table is partial and in-frame only. The sample holds 85,000 to 100,000 clones, less than 90% seen once. The sequenced sample was peripheral blood. The receptor source for this set is a man between 60 and 75 years old with acute or convalescent COVID-19.

The V gene is TRBV11-2, the J gene TRBJ2-3; 7 bases match TRBD2. V lost 7 bases and J lost 1; bases outside the gene matches: 8. Germline CDR1 SGHAT, CDR2 FQNNGV. This CDR3 has 15 residues. CDR3 DNA sequence: TGTGCCAGCAATCGCAGAAGCGGGGGCACAGATACGCAGTATTTT. It encodes CASNRRSGGTDTQYF. Full variable domain (outside the CDR3, taken from reference TRBV11-2 and TRBJ2-3): EAGVAQSPRYKIIEKRQSVAFWCNPISGHATLYWYQQILGQGPKLLIQFQNNGVVDDSQLPKDRFSAERLKGVDSTLKIQPAKLEDSAVYLCASNRRSGGTDTQYFGPGTRLTVL.

This rearrangement joins TRBV6-5 to TRBJ2-3; unclear D gene. Germline V CDR1 and CDR2: MNHEY, SVGAGI. The V gene lost 7 bases and the J gene lost 2 bases, with 7 bases spanning the gap. CDR3 length: 12 amino acids. CDR3: CASTAATDTQYF. The CDR3 nucleotides are TGTGCCAGCACGGCGGCCACAGATACGCAGTATTTT.

The chain has TRBV7-2 and TRBJ2-7; 7 nucleotides line up with TRBD1. The CDR3 totals 13 residues. Germline V CDR1 and CDR2: SGHTA, FQGNSA. The J segment lost 5 bases and the V segment lost 9 bases, leaving 10 bases of the junction unmatched. CDR3 nucleotides: TGTGCCAGTCGAAGGGGGCGAGTCGACGAGCAGTACTTC. Encoded protein: CASRRGRVDEQYF.

V is TRBV30 and J is TRBJ2-1; tentative D call: TRBD2 (6 bases). Trimming removed 1 base at V and 15 bases at J, with 16 bases between. CDR3 length: 12 amino acids. Germline V gene data show CDR1 as GTSNPN and CDR2 as SVGIG (reference sequence). In DNA, the CDR3 is TGTGCCTGGAGTGCACCCGGGACTCGGGTGTTCTTC. It yields the protein CAWSAPGTRVFF.

The V call is TRBV2, the J call TRBJ2-2, with TRBD1 matching over 9 bases. The CDR3 runs 16 residues. V was clipped by 5 bases and J by 1 base; unmatched bases: 5. Germline V gives CDR1 SNHLY, CDR2 FYNNEI. The CDR3 DNA reads as TGTGCCAGCAGTCCTCCGACAGGGGGGAACACCGGGGAGCTGTTTTTT. Amino acid sequence: CASSPPTGGNTGELFF. Variable domain in full (rest from reference TRBV2 and TRBJ2-2): EPEVTQTPSHQVTQMGQEVILRCVPISNHLYFYWYRQILGQKVEFLVSFYNNEISEKSEIFDDQFSVERPDGSNFTLKIRSTKLEDSAMYFCASSPPTGGNTGELFFGEGSRLTVL.

The chain joins TRBV5-1 to TRBJ1-1; no clear D. Trimming stripped 4 bases from V and 2 bases from J, with 9 bases between. CDR3 length: 13 amino acids. CDR1 is SGHRS and CDR2 is YFSETQ in the germline V gene. The CDR3 protein is CASSLASNTEAFF. The CDR3 nucleotides read TGCGCCAGCAGCCTGGCTTCTAACACTGAAGCTTTCTTT.

The chain carries TRBV3-1 (or the pseudogene TRBV3-2) and TRBJ2-2, with D possibly TRBD1 on 5 matching bases. V was trimmed by 0 bases and J by 1 base, leaving 12 bases between them. The length of the CDR3 is 17 residues. Germline CDR1 is LGHDT and CDR2 is YNNKEL (reference sequence). DNA of the CDR3: TGTGCCAGCAGCCAAGATGTTGACAGTGTGAACACCGGGGAGCTGTTTTTT. Protein product: CASSQDVDSVNTGELFF.

The chain combines TRBV5-1 with TRBJ2-5; maybe TRBD1 (7 bases). CDR1 is SGHRS, CDR2 YFSETQ, per germline. The CDR3 length is 15 residues. Trimming pared 4 bases from V and 4 bases from J, leaving 17 bases between. CDR3 in DNA: TGCGCCAGCAGCCCCCAGGGGGGTCTGTCAGAGACCCAGTACTTC. This translates into CASSPQGGLSETQYF.

The CDR3 sequence: CASSETRLGETQYF. The CDR3, as DNA: TGTGCCAGCAGTGAGACTAGATTGGGAGAGACCCAGTACTTC. The J gene is TRBJ2-5, the V gene TRBV6-6; perhaps TRBD2 as D (6 bases). Germline CDR1 and CDR2: MNHNY and SVGAGI (reference sequence). The CDR3 loop spans 14 amino acids. Trimming left V 5 bases short and J 4 bases short, with 14 bases between.

The chain links TRBV13 to TRBJ2-4, with a possible D match to TRBD2 (6 bases). Germline CDR1 PRHDT, CDR2 FYEKMQ (reference sequence). V lost 2 bases to trimming and J lost 1 base, with 9 bases between them. The CDR3 extends over 15 amino acids. The CDR3 loop is CASSLSGGAKNIQYF. The CDR3 DNA follows: TGTGCCAGCAGCTTATCCGGAGGGGCCAAAAACATTCAGTACTTC.

V is TRBV2 and J is TRBJ1-1; D unresolved. CDR1 and CDR2 from the germline V gene are SNHLY and FYNNEI. Trimming removed 2 bases from V and 5 bases from J, with 9 bases in between. The CDR3 loop spans 13 amino acids. CDR3 DNA: TGTGCCAGCAGTGAATCAGGCGGGACTGAAGCTTTCTTT. Translating gives CASSESGGTEAFF.

The genes are TRBV28 and TRBJ1-5; D possibly corresponds to TRBD1 (5 bases). The CDR3 covers 16 residues. The germline CDR1 and CDR2 sequences are MDHEN and SYDVKM. V was pared by 6 bases and J by 2 bases, with 17 bases between. CDR3 bases: TGTGCCAGCAGGCCAGGGAGGGGAAGGCGCAATCAGCCCCAGCATTTT. Translated, it gives CASRPGRGRRNQPQHF.

The chain combines TRBV11-2 with TRBJ2-3, with 7 bases identical to TRBD2. The CDR3 sequence is 15 residues long. J lost 4 bases, V lost 2 bases, and 6 bases had no gene match. The germline V gene has CDR1 SGHAT and CDR2 FQNNGV. The CDR3 loop is CASSLRGGPPDTQYF. In DNA form, the CDR3 reads TGTGCCAGCAGCTTAAGGGGAGGGCCCCCAGATACGCAGTATTTT.

V usage is TRBV10-3 and J usage is TRBJ2-5; 12 bases are a match to TRBD2. The germline CDR1 and CDR2 sequences are ENHRY and SYGVKD. This CDR3 spans 13 amino acids. V was pared by 6 bases and J by 4 bases, with 0 bases of the junction left unmatched. Here the CDR3 DNA reads TGTGCCATCAGGGGACTAGCGGGAGAGACCCAGTACTTC. This gives the protein CAIRGLAGETQYF.

J is TRBJ2-2 and V is TRBV5-5; D is ambiguous. The CDR3 is made up of 14 amino acids. In germline, CDR1 is SGHKS, CDR2 YYEKEE (reference sequence). Trimming took 7 bases from V and 3 from J, leaving 13 bases between them. CDR3 amino acids: CASVKRPDTGELFF. The CDR3 DNA reads TGTGCCAGCGTCAAGCGACCAGACACCGGGGAGCTGTTTTTT.

The rearrangement joins TRBV9 to TRBJ2-5, with 7 positions matching TRBD2. Trimming took 7 bases from V and 6 from J; bases not matched to a gene: 12. CDR1 and CDR2 from the germline V gene are SGDLS and YYNGEE. This CDR3 region has 14 residues. CDR3 in DNA: TGTGCCAGCGCGGGAGAAATGGACGTCAAGACCCAGTACTTC. It specifies CASAGEMDVKTQYF.

The chain has TRBV6-1 and TRBJ2-7; 13 positions match TRBD2. Germline V lookup: CDR1 MNHNS, CDR2 SASEGT. The CDR3 runs 19 residues. V shed 0 bases, J shed 5 bases, and the junction held 13 bases outside the gene matches. This CDR3 is CASSEARHRTSGSRDEQYF. The DNA of the CDR3 is TGTGCCAGCAGTGAAGCAAGACACAGGACTAGCGGGAGTCGGGACGAGCAGTACTTC.

This rearrangement joins TRBV11-3 to TRBJ2-3; the D gene is possibly TRBD2 (6 bases). The V gene lost 5 bases and the J gene lost 6 bases, with 12 bases spanning the gap. The germline V gene encodes CDR1 SGHNT and CDR2 YENEEA. The CDR3 runs 13 residues. The CDR3 DNA is TGTGCCAGCAGCCCGGGGGACCGGGATACGCAGTATTTT. Translating it yields CASSPGDRDTQYF.

This clone was observed a single time. The CDR3 is CASSPQGLGNEKLFF. The CDR3 nucleotides are TGTGCCAGTAGTCCACAGGGGCTAGGGAATGAAAAACTGTTTTTT. The chain is built from TRBV19 and TRBJ1-4, with 7 positions matching TRBD1. The CDR3 totals 15 residues. Germline assignment: CDR1 LNHDA and CDR2 SQIVND (reference sequence). Trimming took 5 bases from V and 5 from J; bases not matched to a gene: 8.

This clone was picked up one time. V is TRBV5-1 and J is TRBJ1-6; 8 bases map to TRBD1. The CDR3 runs 13 residues. Trimming took 2 bases from V and 13 from J; bases not matched to a gene: 5. CDR1 and CDR2 (germline): SGHRS, YFSETQ. This CDR3 is CASSFRDRSPLHF. CDR3 in DNA: TGCGCCAGCAGCTTTCGGGACAGGTCTCCCCTCCACTTT.

This CDR3 is CASGRTSGRVETQYF. In DNA, the CDR3 is TGTGCCAGCGGACGGACTAGCGGGAGAGTAGAGACCCAGTACTTC. The V gene is TRBV7-2, the J gene TRBJ2-5; 13 bases match TRBD2. Germline lookup yields CDR1 SGHTA and CDR2 FQGNSA. The CDR3 is made up of 15 amino acids. Unmatched junction bases numbered 7, after V lost 8 bases and J lost 4 bases. The whole variable domain, filled in from reference TRBV7-2 and TRBJ2-5, reads GAGVSQSPSNKVTEKGKDVELRCDPISGHTALYWYRQSLGQGLEFLIYFQGNSAPDKSGLPSDRFSAERTGGSVSTLTIQRTQQEDSAVYLCASGRTSGRVETQYFGPGTRLLVL.

The J gene is TRBJ2-1, the V gene TRBV15; unclear D gene. The CDR3 sequence is 12 residues long. Germline V gene data show CDR1 as LNHNV and CDR2 as YYDKDF (reference sequence). V was trimmed by 3 bases and J by 6 bases, leaving 6 bases between them. CDR3 nucleotide sequence: TGTGCCACCAGCAGTGTATTCAATGAGCAGTTCTTC. Translating gives CATSSVFNEQFF.

The J gene is TRBJ1-5, the V gene TRBV18; D is ambiguous. The length of the CDR3 is 15 residues. CDR1 and CDR2 from the germline V gene are KGHSH and LQKENI. The germline V and J ends were trimmed by 3 bases and 1 base, with 10 bases remaining between them. This CDR3 is CASSPVGQSNQPQHF. The CDR3 nucleotides are TGTGCCAGCTCACCGGTGGGCCAGAGCAATCAGCCCCAGCATTTT. Using reference TRBV18 and TRBJ1-5 for the parts outside the CDR3, the full variable domain is NAGVMQNPRHLVRRRGQEARLRCSPMKGHSHVYWYRQLPEEGLKFMVYLQKENIIDESGMPKERFSAEFPKEGPSILRIQQVVRGDSAAYFCASSPVGQSNQPQHFGDGTRLSIL.

The chain couples TRBV29-1 to TRBJ2-7; 9 nucleotides agree with TRBD2. Per the germline V gene, CDR1 is SQVTM and CDR2 is ANQGSEA. After removal of 7 bases from V and 0 bases from J, the junction contained 7 bases not matched to a gene. The CDR3 is 14 amino acids. The CDR3 protein is CSAGLARSSYEQYF. For the CDR3, the DNA is TGCAGCGCCGGACTAGCGAGGAGCTCCTACGAGCAGTACTTC.